This TCR beta chain came from a study of CD8 T cells in ankylosing spondylitis. Findings and caveats of the study: Before this, some motif variants had been reported in reactive arthritis synovial fluid and blood.

From the 5' RACE reads, TCRdb called clonotypes with MiXCR, one entry per CDR3 protein. The sample gives about 150,000 distinct CDR3 sequences, 30% to 40% of which show up once; about 6.3% is in the top ten. Comment on this clonotype: Antigen unknown.

CDR1 MNHEY and CDR2 SVGAGI come from the germline V gene. The V gene lost 2 bases and the J gene lost 7 bases, with 9 bases spanning the gap. CDR3 size: 13 residues. The genes are TRBV6-5 and TRBJ1-5; no definite D call. Sample: synovial fluid, either unsorted or a sorted T cell fraction (not recorded which). The TCR originated in a male donor with ankylosing spondylitis. In DNA, the CDR3 is TGTGCCAGCAGTTACAGGTCCGGACAGCCCCAGCATTTT. It yields the protein CASSYRSGQPQHF.